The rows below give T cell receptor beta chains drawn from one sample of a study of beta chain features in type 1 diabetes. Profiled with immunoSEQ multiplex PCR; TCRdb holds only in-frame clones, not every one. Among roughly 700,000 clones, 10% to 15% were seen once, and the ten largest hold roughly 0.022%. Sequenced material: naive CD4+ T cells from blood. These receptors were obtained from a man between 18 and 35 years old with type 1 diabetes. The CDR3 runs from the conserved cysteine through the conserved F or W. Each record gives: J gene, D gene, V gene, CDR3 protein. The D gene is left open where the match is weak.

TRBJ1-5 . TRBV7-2 CASSRKVGTYSNQPQHF
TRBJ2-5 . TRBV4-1 CASSLDAWETQYF
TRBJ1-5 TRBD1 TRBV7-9 CASSNTGDNQPQHF
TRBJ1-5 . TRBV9 CASSVAQEGPQHF
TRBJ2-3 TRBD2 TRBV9 CASSPMGGSSVETQYF
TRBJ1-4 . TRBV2 CASSEWRTNEKLFF
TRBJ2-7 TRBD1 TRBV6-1 CASSSSGTGEDEQYF
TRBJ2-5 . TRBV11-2 CASSLVRAETQYF
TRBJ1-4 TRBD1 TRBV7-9 CASSSDRGLGEKLFF
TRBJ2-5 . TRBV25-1 CASSEPSGETQYF
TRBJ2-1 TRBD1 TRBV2 CAAGQGVYNEQFF
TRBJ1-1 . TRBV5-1 CASRVSALNTEAFF
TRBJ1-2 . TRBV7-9 CASSSWDLPYGYTF
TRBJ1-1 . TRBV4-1 CASSQSWSENTEAFF
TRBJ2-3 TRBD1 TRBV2 CAGQWGTGDTQYF
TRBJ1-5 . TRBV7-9 CASSSASWGNQPQHF
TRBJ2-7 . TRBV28 CASSLHIPTYEQYF